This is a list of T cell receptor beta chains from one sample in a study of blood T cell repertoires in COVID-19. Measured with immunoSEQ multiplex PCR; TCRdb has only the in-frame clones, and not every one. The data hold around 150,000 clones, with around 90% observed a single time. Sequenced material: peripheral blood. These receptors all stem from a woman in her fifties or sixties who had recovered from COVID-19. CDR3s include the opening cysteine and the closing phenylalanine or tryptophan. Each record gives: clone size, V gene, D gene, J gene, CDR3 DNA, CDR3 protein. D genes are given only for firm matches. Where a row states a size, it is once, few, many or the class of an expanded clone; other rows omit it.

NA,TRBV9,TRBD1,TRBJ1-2,TGTGCCAGCAGCGCACCGGGACAGGGATCTGGACCAGGTGCGGGCTATGGCTACACCTTC,CASSAPGQGSGPGAGYGYTF
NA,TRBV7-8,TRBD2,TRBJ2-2,TGTGCCAGCAGCACCCCAAAGGAGGCGGGGGCCGGGGAGCTGTTTTTT,CASSTPKEAGAGELFF
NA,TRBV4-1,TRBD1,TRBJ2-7,TGCGCCAGCAGCCCGGGGACAGGGGGAGTCTACGAGCAGTACTTC,CASSPGTGGVYEQYF
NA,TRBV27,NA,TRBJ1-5,TGTGCCAGCAGTTCACAGGGTGATGGCGATCAGCCCCAGCATTTT,CASSSQGDGDQPQHF
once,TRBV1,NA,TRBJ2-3,TGCACCAACAAGGGACAGGGCTTACGAGGGTTTTGTGAGGTGAGCACAGATACGCAGTATTTT,CTNKGQGLRGFCEVSTDTQYF
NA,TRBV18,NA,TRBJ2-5,TGTGCCAGCTCACCGGGGGCCGGGGAGACCCAGTACTTC,CASSPGAGETQYF
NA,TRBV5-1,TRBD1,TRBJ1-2,TGCGCCAGCAGCATACCGACAGGGCGTACTAACTATGGCTACACCTTC,CASSIPTGRTNYGYTF
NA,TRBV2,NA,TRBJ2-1,TGTGCCAGCAGAACCCTGTCTAGAGCCTCCTACAATGAGCAGTTCTTC,CASRTLSRASYNEQFF
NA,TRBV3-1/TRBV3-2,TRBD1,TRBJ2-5,TGTGCCAGCAGCCAAGGACAGGGGCGGGGGACCCAGTACTTC,CASSQGQGRGTQYF
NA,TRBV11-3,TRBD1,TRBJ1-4,TGTGCCAGCAGCCCCCAACAGGGGGCTAATGAAAAACTGTTTTTT,CASSPQQGANEKLFF
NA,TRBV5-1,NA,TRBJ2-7,TGCGCCAGCAGCCCAACCCACAGGGCCTACGAGCAGTACTTC,CASSPTHRAYEQYF
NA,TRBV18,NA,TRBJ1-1,TGTGCCAGCTCACGGGGGGGCACTGAAGCTTTCTTT,CASSRGGTEAFF
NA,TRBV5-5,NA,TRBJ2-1,TGTGCCAGCAGTATCTTAGGACAGATACTCGCCTACAATGGGCAGTTCTTC,CASSILGQILAYNGQFF
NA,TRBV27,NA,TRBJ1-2,TGTGCCAGCAGTTGGTCGGGGGAGGCTGGCTACACCTTC,CASSWSGEAGYTF
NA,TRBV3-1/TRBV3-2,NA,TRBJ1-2,TGTGCCAGCAGCTCGACAGAATCTAACTATGGCTACACCTTC,CASSSTESNYGYTF